This passage covers 5 T cell receptor beta chains from one sample sequenced in a study of regulatory T cells in long-lasting Graves disease. HTBI primers from iRepertoire and Arm-PCR of CDR3 regions yielded the TCR beta libraries. TCRdb fed the multiplex PCR reads into MiXCR, producing one record per CDR3 protein. The table shows 680,000 or so distinct CDR3 sequences, with roughly 15% occurring only once. Time point: newly diagnosed GD, antithyroid drugs for less than 3 months. With RNA extracted from PBMCs as input, the TCR library was made. This same sample was also taken into another study, of T cells in Graves' hyperthyroidism and ophthalmopathy.

The sequences come from peripheral blood mononuclear cells (PBMCs), collected at new diagnosis, from a patient treated with antithyroid drugs. These receptors all come from a young woman with Graves disease.

Only a few counts were recorded for this clonotype. V and J are TRBV18 and TRBJ1-1; 7 positions agree with TRBD1. In germline, CDR1 is KGHSH, CDR2 LQKENI. V dropped 3 bases and J dropped 2; count of bases not matched to a gene: 3. CDR3 length: 14 residues. In DNA form, the CDR3 reads TGTGCCAGCTCACCGGACAGGATAAACACTGAAGCTTTCTTT. Translating gives CASSPDRINTEAFF.

This clonotype has only a few counts. The CDR3 nucleotides read TGCGCCAGCAGCTTGGTCAGTAATCCTGGAAACACCATATATTTT. It yields the protein CASSLVSNPGNTIYF. The rearrangement uses TRBV5-1 and TRBJ1-3; the D is unclear. With 0 bases removed from V and 2 bases from J, the gap between germline ends came to 9 bases. Germline CDR1 SGHRS, CDR2 YFSETQ. CDR3 length: 15 amino acids.

This clonotype was seen repeatedly, ten times or more. This rearrangement joins TRBV7-9 to TRBJ2-5, with 12 bases that match TRBD2. Germline CDR1 is SEHNR and CDR2 is FQNEAQ (reference sequence). With 3 bases clipped from V and 4 bases from J, the junction kept 18 bases outside the gene matches. This CDR3 region has 20 residues. CDR3 nucleotide sequence: TGTGCCAGCAGCTTCGGGTTCGCTAGCGGGAGGGACGTTGATCGAGAGACCCAGTACTTC. As protein: CASSFGFASGRDVDRETQYF.

This clonotype was seen many times. The chain couples TRBV5-6 to TRBJ2-5; D is unclear. The CDR3 contains 12 residues. With 2 bases removed from V and 5 bases from J, the gap between germline ends came to 7 bases. Germline-derived CDR1 and CDR2 are SGHDT and YYEEEE. CDR3 residues: CASSFSPETQYF. The CDR3 region has the DNA TGTGCCAGCAGCTTTAGTCCGGAGACCCAGTACTTC.

The chain links TRBV7-2 to TRBJ2-1, with 10 bases identical to TRBD2. The CDR3 runs 16 residues. CDR1 and CDR2 (germline): SGHTA, FQGNSA. J was trimmed by 8 bases and V by 5 bases; bases with no gene match: 12. Here the CDR3 reads CASSVASSGREYEQFF. In nucleotides, the CDR3 is TGTGCCAGCAGCGTGGCGTCCAGCGGGAGGGAGTATGAGCAGTTCTTC.